Presented here are 28 T cell receptor beta chains from one specimen sequenced in a study of OX40 agonist ivuxolimab in advanced cancers. Libraries were prepared through the immunoSEQ multiplex PCR assay. Imported from immuneACCESS, the table was reduced by TCRdb to in-frame sequences with V and J called. These copies leave out some clones; in studies compared against another copy, an unresolved V gene accounts for under half, and the cause of the remainder is not known. Across this sample there are roughly 76,000 clones, with approximately 83% seen only once. The top ten clones comprise about 3.4% of the sample. This sample comprised CD4+ or CD8+ T cells sorted from blood, obtained in a trial of the OX40 agonist ivuxolimab. Source of these receptors: an adult with an advanced solid tumor such as melanoma, head and neck, liver or kidney cancer.

This clone was detected only a few times. DNA of the CDR3: TGTGCCAGTAGTCGAGAATCTGAAGCTTTCTTT. Translated, it gives CASSRESEAFF. The genes are TRBV19 and TRBJ1-1; no clear D gene. The V gene's germline CDR1 is LNHDA and CDR2 SQIVND (reference sequence). Trimming left V 5 bases short and J 6 bases short, with 7 bases between. The CDR3 is 11 amino acids.

V gene TRBV6-5 combines with J gene TRBJ1-1; D unresolved. Trimming pared 7 bases from V and 1 base from J, leaving 4 bases between. The CDR3 sequence is 11 residues long. CDR1 is MNHEY, CDR2 SVGAGI, per germline. The CDR3 sequence is CASTGNTEAFF. The CDR3 nucleotides are TGTGCCAGCACAGGGAACACTGAAGCTTTCTTT.

The chain has TRBV7-9 and TRBJ1-3; TRBD1 agrees at 7 bases. The CDR3 loop spans 15 amino acids. CDR1 is SEHNR, CDR2 FQNEAQ, per germline (reference sequence). V was clipped by 5 bases and J by 4 bases; unmatched bases: 8. DNA of the CDR3: TGTGCCAGCAGCCTGGACAGGTTGGGAGGAAACACCATATATTTT. This sequence encodes CASSLDRLGGNTIYF.

Note on this clone: This sample includes further DNA sequences coding for the same CDR3. The genes are TRBV19 and TRBJ2-5; 9 positions agree with TRBD2. This CDR3 has 16 amino acids. The germline CDR1 and CDR2 sequences are LNHDA and SQIVND (reference sequence). V shed 3 bases, J shed 11 bases, and the junction held 16 bases outside the gene matches. The DNA of the CDR3 is TGTGCCAGTAGTATTGGCAGCGGGGGGCCGAAGAAGGCTCAGTACTTC. Protein sequence: CASSIGSGGPKKAQYF.

The rearrangement uses TRBV19 and TRBJ2-7, with 11 bases fitting TRBD2. Germline trimming cut 5 bases from V and 5 bases from J; bases unmatched to any gene: 8. The CDR3 sequence is 15 residues long. Germline-derived CDR1 and CDR2 are LNHDA and SQIVND (reference sequence). CDR3 protein: CASSVSSGRANEQYF. Written as DNA, the CDR3 is TGTGCCAGTAGTGTAAGTAGCGGGAGGGCCAACGAGCAGTACTTC.

V usage is TRBV30 and J usage is TRBJ1-3; perhaps TRBD1 as D (5 bases). The ends were cut back, 5 bases at V and 3 bases at J, with 17 bases in the middle. This CDR3 is 15 amino acids long. Germline CDR1 is GTSNPN and CDR2 is SVGIG (reference sequence). DNA for the CDR3: TGTGCCTGGGGCCCCGGGACCCGAATTGGAAACACCATATATTTT. Its translation is CAWGPGTRIGNTIYF. Combining the CDR3 with reference TRBV30 and TRBJ1-3 gives the whole variable domain SQTIHQWPATLVQPVGSPLSLECTVEGTSNPNLYWYRQAAGRGLQLLFYSVGIGQISSEVPQNLSASRPQDRQFILSSKKLLLSDSGFYLCAWGPGTRIGNTIYFGEGSWLTVV.

This rearrangement joins TRBV5-6 to TRBJ2-7; 10 bases are shared with TRBD1. From germline, CDR1 is SGHDT and CDR2 YYEEEE. The V segment lost 0 bases and the J segment 2 bases; nucleotides outside the gene matches: 5. CDR3 length: 16 residues. CDR3 DNA: TGTGCCAGCAGCTTGGTTGGGACAGGGGAACCCTACGAGCAGTACTTC. Translation: CASSLVGTGEPYEQYF.

The V gene is TRBV7-9, the J gene TRBJ2-3; no clear D. The V end was cut by 5 bases, the J end by 3 bases, with 6 bases between. CDR3 length: 12 residues. Germline-derived CDR1 and CDR2 are SEHNR and FQNEAQ (reference sequence). CDR3 residues: CASSPWTDTQYF. In DNA, the CDR3 is TGTGCCAGCAGCCCTTGGACAGATACGCAGTATTTT.

The J gene is TRBJ2-3, the V gene TRBV4-1; a weak D match, TRBD1 (6 bases). The V end lost 5 bases, the J end lost 5 bases, and 17 bases lay between the germline ends. Germline V gene lookup returns CDR1 MGHRA and CDR2 YSYEKL. The CDR3 loop spans 15 amino acids. The DNA of the CDR3 is TGCGCCAGCAGCAATACAGGGCCGGGTGGAGATACGCAGTATTTT. Encoded protein: CASSNTGPGGDTQYF.

The V and J genes are TRBV14 and TRBJ2-1; perhaps TRBD2 as D (7 bases). The CDR3 is 16 amino acids. Germline loops: CDR1 SGHDN, CDR2 FVKESK. Trimming stripped 0 bases from V and 9 bases from J, with 18 bases between. The DNA for the CDR3 is TGTGCCAGCAGCCAAGATACGGGGGGCCGATTCATTGAGCAGTTCTTC. As protein: CASSQDTGGRFIEQFF.

This clone was counted a few times. The rearrangement links TRBV7-2 to TRBJ2-5; D is perhaps TRBD1 (5 bases). Trimming pared 5 bases from V and 5 bases from J, leaving 15 bases between. In germline, CDR1 is SGHTA, CDR2 FQGNSA. The CDR3 loop spans 14 amino acids. Here the CDR3 reads CASSGPQGWETQYF. The CDR3 DNA sequence: TGTGCCAGCAGCGGACCGCAGGGTTGGGAGACCCAGTACTTC.

The chain links TRBV7-8 to TRBJ2-2, with 10 bases lining up with TRBD2. The trim removed 4 bases at V and 4 bases at J, leaving 12 bases unmatched. Germline CDR1 SGHVS, CDR2 FQNEAQ. The CDR3 runs to 18 residues. CDR3: CASSSFRASGRGTGELFF. The DNA of the CDR3 is TGTGCCAGCAGCTCATTCAGAGCCAGCGGGAGGGGCACCGGGGAGCTGTTTTTT.

The chain employs TRBV25-1 and TRBJ1-1, with D possibly TRBD1 on 5 matching bases. Trimming stripped 2 bases from V and 4 bases from J, with 11 bases between. In germline, CDR1 is MGHDK, CDR2 SYGVNS. The CDR3 extends over 14 amino acids. The CDR3 DNA sequence: TGTGCCAGCAGTGAAGGGGGATGGGGCACTGAAGCTTTCTTT. This encodes CASSEGGWGTEAFF.

This chain links TRBV11-3 with TRBJ2-1; 10 nucleotides line up with TRBD2. CDR3 length: 14 residues. V was clipped by 3 bases and J by 6 bases; unmatched bases: 2. The germline V gene encodes CDR1 SGHNT and CDR2 YENEEA. CDR3 loop: CASSFSGGFNEQFF. CDR3 DNA sequence: TGTGCCAGCAGCTTTAGCGGGGGGTTCAATGAGCAGTTCTTC.

The V gene is TRBV27, the J gene TRBJ2-1; maybe TRBD2 (5 bases). Germline V gene lookup returns CDR1 MNHEY and CDR2 SMNVEV (reference sequence). Trimming took 6 bases from V and 9 from J, leaving 27 bases between them. The CDR3 runs to 17 residues. CDR3 sequence: CASRFTQSASSLVEQFF. The CDR3 DNA reads as TGTGCCAGCAGATTTACCCAGTCGGCTAGCAGCCTGGTTGAGCAGTTCTTC.

J is TRBJ2-5 and V is TRBV19; D possibly uses TRBD1 or TRBD2 (5 bases each). The J call may be faulty, since TRBJ2-7 better matches the DNA end. The CDR3 loop spans 15 amino acids. The germline V gene has CDR1 LNHDA and CDR2 SQIVND (reference sequence). DNA of the CDR3: TGTGCCAGTAGTATGAGCGGCAGGACATCCTACGAGCAGTACTTC. Residues: CASSMSGRTSYEQYF.

This rearrangement joins TRBV7-6 to TRBJ1-2; a possible D gene is TRBD1 (6 bases). Germline CDR1 reads SGHVS; CDR2 reads FNYEAQ. V dropped 5 bases and J dropped 6 bases, with 13 bases sitting between them. There are 13 residues in the CDR3. CDR3 residues: CASSIQGINGYTF. DNA of the CDR3: TGTGCCAGCAGCATTCAGGGGATTAATGGCTACACCTTC.

This rearrangement joins TRBV5-6 to TRBJ1-4; D not resolved. Germline V gene data show CDR1 as SGHDT and CDR2 as YYEEEE. V gave up 4 bases and J gave up 5 bases, with 15 bases separating them. The length of the CDR3 is 15 residues. CDR3 residues: CASSRGSWENEKLFF. CDR3 DNA: TGTGCCAGCAGCCGAGGAAGTTGGGAGAATGAAAAACTGTTTTTT. The full variable domain, its missing parts supplied by reference TRBV5-6 and TRBJ1-4, is DAGVTQSPTHLIKTRGQQVTLRCSPKSGHDTVSWYQQALGQGPQFIFQYYEEEERQRGNFPDRFSGHQFPNYSSELNVNALLLGDSALYLCASSRGSWENEKLFFGSGTQLSVL.

The chain joins TRBV2 to TRBJ2-7; 8 nucleotides line up with TRBD1. Per the germline V gene, CDR1 is SNHLY and CDR2 is FYNNEI. V lost 7 bases to trimming and J lost 4 bases; unmatched junction nucleotides: 9. There are 14 residues in the CDR3. The CDR3 region has the DNA TGTGCCAGCAAGGTCGGACAGGGACTTTACGAGCAGTACTTC. Its protein is CASKVGQGLYEQYF.

The chain combines TRBV6-5 with TRBJ1-2; 9 nucleotides align to TRBD1. CDR3 length: 13 amino acids. Losses at the gene ends were 4 bases for V and 6 bases for J; bases not matched to a gene: 3. From germline, CDR1 is MNHEY and CDR2 SVGAGI. In DNA, the CDR3 is TGTGCCAGCAGTTCCGGGGACAGGGATGGCTACACCTTC. It translates to CASSSGDRDGYTF.

The chain links TRBV5-4 to TRBJ2-7; D gene unclear. CDR1 and CDR2 (germline): SGHNT, YYREEE (reference sequence). This CDR3 region has 11 residues. The V end was cut by 2 bases, the J end by 12 bases, with 12 bases between. CDR3 sequence (DNA): TGTGCCAGCAGCTTCGTACTTGGCCCGTACTTC. This gives the protein CASSFVLGPYF.

The V and J genes are TRBV6-1 and TRBJ1-2; 8 nucleotides line up with TRBD1. V lost 5 bases and J lost 9; bases outside the gene matches: 11. The length of the CDR3 is 14 residues. Germline CDR1 MNHNS, CDR2 SASEGT. DNA of the CDR3: TGTGCCAGCAGTACATCTGGACAGGGCTCCCGCTACACCTTC. This sequence encodes CASSTSGQGSRYTF.

V gene TRBV18 combines with J gene TRBJ1-2; D not resolved. Trimming took off 6 bases at V and 6 bases at J, with 11 bases between the two ends. This CDR3 region has 12 residues. The germline gives CDR1 KGHSH, CDR2 LQKENI. Here the CDR3 DNA reads TGTGCCAGCTCTCCCCAGACGGATGGCTACACCTTC. This encodes CASSPQTDGYTF.

V usage is TRBV18 and J usage is TRBJ2-7, with D maybe TRBD2 (5 bases). CDR1 and CDR2 from the germline V gene are KGHSH and LQKENI. The germline V and J ends were trimmed by 3 bases and 7 bases, with 19 bases remaining between them. The length of the CDR3 is 15 residues. In DNA, the CDR3 is TGTGCCAGCTCACCTACGGGGTCAACCCGGAGAGAGCAGTACTTC. Protein product: CASSPTGSTRREQYF.

This chain connects TRBV27 to TRBJ1-6; D call uncertain. The V end lost 5 bases, the J end lost 5 bases, and 4 bases lay between the germline ends. The CDR3 sequence is 12 residues long. Per the germline V gene, CDR1 is MNHEY and CDR2 is SMNVEV (reference sequence). CDR3 nucleotides: TGTGCCAGCAGTCTTAATAATTCACCCCTCCACTTT. It encodes CASSLNNSPLHF.

The chain employs TRBV7-9 and TRBJ2-7, with a possible D match to TRBD2 (6 bases). Germline lookup yields CDR1 SEHNR and CDR2 FQNEAQ (reference sequence). The V and J ends lost 2 bases and 3 bases respectively, with 14 bases between them. There are 15 residues in the CDR3. The CDR3 here is CASSLKGGEIYEQYF. DNA for the CDR3: TGTGCCAGCAGCTTAAAAGGAGGGGAGATCTACGAGCAGTACTTC.

This chain connects TRBV6-5 to TRBJ1-2, with D possibly being TRBD1 (6 bases). The ends were cut back, 5 bases at V and 8 bases at J, with 18 bases in the middle. The germline V gene encodes CDR1 MNHEY and CDR2 SVGAGI. The CDR3 totals 14 residues. CDR3 sequence reads: CASSLGGREGGYTF. In DNA, the CDR3 is TGTGCCAGCAGTCTCGGGGGGCGGGAAGGCGGCTACACCTTC.

In the case of this clone: A read error may produce the germline difference seen at one junction end. The V and J genes are TRBV6-4 and TRBJ2-7; no reliable D call. The CDR3 runs to 15 residues. Germline V gene sequence: CDR1 MRHNA, CDR2 SNTAGT. The CDR3 DNA reads TGTGCCAGCAGTTACTCGGCTGGCCAGACTTACGAGCAGTACTTC. Its translation: CASSYSAGQTYEQYF.